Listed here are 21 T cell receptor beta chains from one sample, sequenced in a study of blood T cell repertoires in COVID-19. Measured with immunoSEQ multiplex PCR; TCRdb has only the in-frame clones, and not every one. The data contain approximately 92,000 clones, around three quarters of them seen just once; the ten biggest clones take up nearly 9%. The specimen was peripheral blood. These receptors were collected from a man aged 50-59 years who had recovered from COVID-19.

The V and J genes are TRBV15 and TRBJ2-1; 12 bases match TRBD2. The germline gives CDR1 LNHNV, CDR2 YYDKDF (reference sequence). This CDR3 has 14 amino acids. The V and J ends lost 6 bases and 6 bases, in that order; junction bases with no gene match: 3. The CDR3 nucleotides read TGTGCCACCAGGAGGACTAGCGGGACCAATGAGCAGTTCTTC. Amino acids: CATRRTSGTNEQFF.

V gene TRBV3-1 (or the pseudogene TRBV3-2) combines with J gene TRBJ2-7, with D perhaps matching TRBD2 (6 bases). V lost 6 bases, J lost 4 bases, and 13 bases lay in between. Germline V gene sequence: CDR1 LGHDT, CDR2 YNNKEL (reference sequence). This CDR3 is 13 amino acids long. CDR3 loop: CASSSGLVYEQYF. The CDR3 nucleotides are TGTGCCAGCAGTTCGGGACTCGTGTACGAGCAGTACTTC.

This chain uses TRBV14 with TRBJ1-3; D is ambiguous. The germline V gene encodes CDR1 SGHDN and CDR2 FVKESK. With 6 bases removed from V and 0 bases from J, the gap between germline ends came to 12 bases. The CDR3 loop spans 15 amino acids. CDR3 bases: TGTGCCAGCAGTTCTCTAGCCGACTCTGGAAACACCATATATTTT. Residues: CASSSLADSGNTIYF.

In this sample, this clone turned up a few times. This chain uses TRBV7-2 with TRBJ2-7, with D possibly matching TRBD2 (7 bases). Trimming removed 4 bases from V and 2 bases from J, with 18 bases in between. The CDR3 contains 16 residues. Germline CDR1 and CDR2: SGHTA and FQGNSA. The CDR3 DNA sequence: TGTGCCAGCAGCTCGGGGGGCCCGGGGTTCGCCTACGAGCAGTACTTC. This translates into CASSSGGPGFAYEQYF.

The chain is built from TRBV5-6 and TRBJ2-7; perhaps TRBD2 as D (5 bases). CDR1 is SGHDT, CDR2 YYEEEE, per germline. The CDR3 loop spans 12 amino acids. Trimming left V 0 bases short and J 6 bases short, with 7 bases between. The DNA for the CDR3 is TGTGCCAGCAGCTTGGGCCGGGGCGAGCAGTACTTC. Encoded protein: CASSLGRGEQYF.

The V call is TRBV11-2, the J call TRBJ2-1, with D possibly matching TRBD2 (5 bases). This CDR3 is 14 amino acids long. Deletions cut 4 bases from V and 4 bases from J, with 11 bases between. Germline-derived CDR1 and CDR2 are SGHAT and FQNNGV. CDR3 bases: TGTGCCAGCAGCTCCAGCGGAGTATACAATGAGCAGTTCTTC. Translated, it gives CASSSSGVYNEQFF. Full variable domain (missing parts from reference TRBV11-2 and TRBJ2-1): EAGVAQSPRYKIIEKRQSVAFWCNPISGHATLYWYQQILGQGPKLLIQFQNNGVVDDSQLPKDRFSAERLKGVDSTLKIQPAKLEDSAVYLCASSSSGVYNEQFFGPGTRLTVL.

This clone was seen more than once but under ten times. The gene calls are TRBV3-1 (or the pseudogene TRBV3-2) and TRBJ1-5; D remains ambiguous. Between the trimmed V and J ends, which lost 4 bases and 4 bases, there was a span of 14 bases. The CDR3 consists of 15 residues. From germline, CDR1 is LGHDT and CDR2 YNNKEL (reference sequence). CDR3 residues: CASSPDRSKNQPQHF. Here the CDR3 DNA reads TGTGCCAGCAGCCCTGATCGGTCGAAGAATCAGCCCCAGCATTTT.

The CDR3 nucleotides are TGTGCCAGCAAACGCGACCAGGGAGGGACCGGGGAGCTGTTTTTT. Protein: CASKRDQGGTGELFF. The chain combines TRBV6-4 with TRBJ2-2, with 7 bases that match TRBD2. Trimming cost V 7 bases and J 5 bases; bases outside gene matches: 10. CDR1 MRHNA and CDR2 SNTAGT come from the germline V gene. The CDR3 spans 15 residues.

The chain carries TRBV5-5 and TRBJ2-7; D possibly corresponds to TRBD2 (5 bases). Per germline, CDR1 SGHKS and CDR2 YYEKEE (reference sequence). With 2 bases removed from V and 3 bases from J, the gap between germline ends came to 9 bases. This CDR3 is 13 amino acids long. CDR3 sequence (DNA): TGTGCCAGCAGCTTCGGGGTTGACTACGAGCAGTACTTC. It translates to CASSFGVDYEQYF.

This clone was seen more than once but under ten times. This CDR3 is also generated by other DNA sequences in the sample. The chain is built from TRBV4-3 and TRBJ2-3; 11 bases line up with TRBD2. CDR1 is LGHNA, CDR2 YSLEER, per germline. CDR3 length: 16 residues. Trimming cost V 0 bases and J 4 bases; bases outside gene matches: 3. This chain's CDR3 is CASSQDLAGGADTQYF. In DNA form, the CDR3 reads TGCGCCAGCAGCCAAGATCTAGCGGGAGGTGCAGATACGCAGTATTTT.

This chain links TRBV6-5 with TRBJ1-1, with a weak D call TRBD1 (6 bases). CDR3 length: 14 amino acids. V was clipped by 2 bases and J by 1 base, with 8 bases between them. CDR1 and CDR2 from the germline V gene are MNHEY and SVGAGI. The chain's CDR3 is CASSYGGPNTEAFF. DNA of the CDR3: TGTGCCAGCAGTTACGGGGGCCCGAACACTGAAGCTTTCTTT.

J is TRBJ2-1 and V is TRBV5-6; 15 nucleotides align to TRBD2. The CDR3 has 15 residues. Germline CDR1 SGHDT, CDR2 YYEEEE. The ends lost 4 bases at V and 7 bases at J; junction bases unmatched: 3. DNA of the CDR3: TGTGCCAGCAGCCGGACTAGCGGGAGGGTTAATGAGCAGTTCTTC. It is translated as CASSRTSGRVNEQFF.

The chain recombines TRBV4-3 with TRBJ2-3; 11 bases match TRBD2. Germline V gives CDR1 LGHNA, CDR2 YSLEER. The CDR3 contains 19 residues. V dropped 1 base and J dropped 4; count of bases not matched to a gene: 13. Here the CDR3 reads CASSQAVYSGRVGADTQYF. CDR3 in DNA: TGCGCCAGCAGCCAAGCGGTATATAGCGGGAGGGTAGGAGCAGATACGCAGTATTTT.

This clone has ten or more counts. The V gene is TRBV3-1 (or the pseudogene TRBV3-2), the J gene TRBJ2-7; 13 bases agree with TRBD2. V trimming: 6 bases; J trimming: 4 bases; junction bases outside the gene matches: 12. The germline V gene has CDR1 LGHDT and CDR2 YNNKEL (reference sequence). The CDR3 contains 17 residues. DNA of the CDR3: TGTGCCAGCAGGCACCGACTAGCGGGGGGCGACCAATACGAGCAGTACTTC. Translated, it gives CASRHRLAGGDQYEQYF.

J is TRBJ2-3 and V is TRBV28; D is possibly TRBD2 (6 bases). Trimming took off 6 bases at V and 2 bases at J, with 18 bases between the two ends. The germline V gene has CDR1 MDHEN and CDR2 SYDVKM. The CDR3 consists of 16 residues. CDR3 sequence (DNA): TGTGCCAGCAGCTCCCGGGGTACGGGAGCCACAGATACGCAGTATTTT. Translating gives CASSSRGTGATDTQYF.

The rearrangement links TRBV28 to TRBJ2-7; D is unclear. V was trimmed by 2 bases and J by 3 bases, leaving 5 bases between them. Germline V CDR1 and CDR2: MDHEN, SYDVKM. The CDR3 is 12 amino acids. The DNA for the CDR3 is TGTGCCAGCAGTTTAATTAGCTACGAGCAGTACTTC. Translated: CASSLISYEQYF.

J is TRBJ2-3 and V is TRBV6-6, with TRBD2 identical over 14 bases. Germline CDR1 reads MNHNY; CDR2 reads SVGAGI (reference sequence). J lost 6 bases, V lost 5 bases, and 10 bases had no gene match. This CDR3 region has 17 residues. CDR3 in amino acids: CASSPSGTSGSRDTQYF. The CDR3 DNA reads TGTGCCAGCAGTCCCTCGGGGACTAGCGGGAGTCGGGATACGCAGTATTTT.

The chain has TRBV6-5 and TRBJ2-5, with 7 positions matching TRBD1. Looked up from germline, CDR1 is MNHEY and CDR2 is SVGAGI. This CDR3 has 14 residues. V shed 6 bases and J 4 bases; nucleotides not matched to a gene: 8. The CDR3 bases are TGTGCCAGCAGGAGTAACAGGGGACCAGAGACCCAGTACTTC. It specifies CASRSNRGPETQYF.

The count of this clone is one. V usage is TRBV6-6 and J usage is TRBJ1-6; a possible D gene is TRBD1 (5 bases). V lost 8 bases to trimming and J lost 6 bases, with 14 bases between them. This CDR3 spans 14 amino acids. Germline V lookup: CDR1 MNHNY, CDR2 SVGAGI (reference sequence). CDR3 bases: TGTGCCAGCTGCTACCGGGGGATTAATTCACCCCTCCACTTT. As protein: CASCYRGINSPLHF.

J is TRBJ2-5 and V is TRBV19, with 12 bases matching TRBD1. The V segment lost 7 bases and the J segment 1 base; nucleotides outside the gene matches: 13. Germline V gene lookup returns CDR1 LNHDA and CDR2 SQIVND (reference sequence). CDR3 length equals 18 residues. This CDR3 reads CASTQDFGTGGPQETQYF. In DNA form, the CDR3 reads TGTGCCAGTACCCAAGATTTCGGGACAGGGGGCCCCCAAGAGACCCAGTACTTC.

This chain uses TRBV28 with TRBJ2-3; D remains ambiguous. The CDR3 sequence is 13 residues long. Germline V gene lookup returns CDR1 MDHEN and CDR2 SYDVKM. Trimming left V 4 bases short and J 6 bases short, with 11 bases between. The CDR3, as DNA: TGTGCCAGCAGTTACGACCGGCGGGATACGCAGTATTTT. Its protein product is CASSYDRRDTQYF.